This entry lists 27 T cell receptor beta chains sequenced from one sample in a study of human T cells and chemical hapten exposure. MiXCR, applied by TCRdb to the RACE reads, yields one record per CDR3 protein. The sample has tens of thousands of distinct CDR3 sequences; over 7.5% are singletons. Described time point: patch test 3, about 24 weeks after DPC sensitization. Noted treatment: therapeutic diphenylcyclopropenone sensitization with weekly scalp DPC. From whole blood left unfractionated, total RNA was extracted. This sample comprised whole blood, obtained in connection with sensitization to the hapten diphenylcyclopropenone (DPC). The receptors shown here come from a man over 45 with alopecia areata. Some clones in this sample may be carry-over from other donors' samples.

The rearrangement joins TRBV6-2 or TRBV6-3 to TRBJ2-7, with 8 nucleotides matching TRBD1. Germline loops: CDR1 MNHEY, CDR2 SVGEGT. This CDR3 is 15 amino acids long. With V trimmed by 5 bases and J by 2 bases, 8 bases remained unmatched. The CDR3 nucleotides read TGTGCCAGCAGTCCCGGACAGGGTCTGACCTACGAGCAGTACTTC. This sequence encodes CASSPGQGLTYEQYF.

As regards this clonotype: The junction does not match germline at one end; this may be a read error. The DNA for the CDR3 is TGTGCTAGCAGCTTAGGTCCAACCTCCTACAATGAGCGGTTCTTC. Translated: CASSLGPTSYNERFF. The chain carries TRBV7-7 and TRBJ2-1; D gene uncertain. CDR3 length: 15 residues. Germline CDR1 reads SSHAT; CDR2 reads FNYEAQ (reference sequence).

There are many counts of this clonotype. The chain uses TRBV19 and TRBJ2-2, with a tentative D call TRBD1 (5 bases). Germline-derived CDR1 and CDR2 are LNHDA and SQIVND (reference sequence). The CDR3 consists of 15 residues. CDR3 protein: CASRGRSSNTGELFF. CDR3 coding DNA: TGTGCTTCTAGGGGTCGTTCGTCGAACACCGGGGAGCTGTTTTTT.

The chain joins TRBV5-1 to TRBJ2-3; 9 bases agree with TRBD1. The V gene's germline CDR1 is SGHRS and CDR2 YFSETQ. This CDR3 contains 15 residues. V was pared by 3 bases and J by 6 bases, with 8 bases of the junction left unmatched. The CDR3 coding sequence is TGCGCCAGCAGCTCCCGGGACAGGGTAGGGGATACGCAGTATTTT. Encoded protein: CASSSRDRVGDTQYF.

V is TRBV7-2 and J is TRBJ2-7, with D uncertain. Germline CDR1 and CDR2: SGHTA and FQGNSA. CDR3 size: 15 residues. V was clipped by 4 bases and J by 0 bases, with 13 bases between them. CDR3 sequence reads: CASSWSSVPSYEQYF. The CDR3 DNA sequence: TGTGCCAGCAGCTGGAGCAGTGTTCCCTCCTACGAGCAGTACTTC.

With regard to this clonotype: One base away lies a much larger clone, so this may be a sequencing read error. In DNA, the CDR3 is TGTGCCAGCAGCCAGAACACCGGGGAGCTGTTTTTT. Amino acid sequence: CASSQNTGELFF. The V gene is TRBV5-4, the J gene TRBJ2-2; D is undetermined. The CDR3 runs 12 residues. Trimming took off 4 bases at V and 1 base at J, with 2 bases between the two ends. Germline assignment: CDR1 SGHNT and CDR2 YYREEE (reference sequence).

This clonotype was picked up a small number of times. This sequence joins TRBV3-1 and TRBJ1-2; no definite D call. V lost 0 bases, J lost 1 base, and 12 bases lay in between. The CDR3 totals 16 residues. From germline, CDR1 is LGHDT and CDR2 YNNKEL (reference sequence). CDR3 nucleotides: TGTGCCAGCAGCCAAGATCTAGGCGGTCGTAACTATGGCTACACCTTC. Translating it yields CASSQDLGGRNYGYTF.

The chain uses TRBV4-1 and TRBJ1-4; D is uncertain. The CDR3 length is 14 residues. Between the trimmed V and J ends, which lost 0 bases and 7 bases, there was a span of 9 bases. Per germline, CDR1 MGHRA and CDR2 YSYEKL. The CDR3 coding sequence is TGCGCCAGCAGCCAAGAAGACCGAGGTGAAAAACTGTTTTTT. It translates to CASSQEDRGEKLFF.

In its sample, this clonotype was seen many times. This rearrangement joins TRBV18 to TRBJ2-3; 8 nucleotides align to TRBD2. With 2 bases clipped from V and 1 base from J, the junction kept 2 bases outside the gene matches. The CDR3 has 15 amino acids. Per germline, CDR1 KGHSH and CDR2 LQKENI. CDR3 region: CASSPSLAGTDTQYF. CDR3 nucleotide sequence: TGTGCCAGCTCACCATCACTAGCGGGCACAGATACGCAGTATTTT. Variable domain in full (rest from reference TRBV18 and TRBJ2-3): NAGVMQNPRHLVRRRGQEARLRCSPMKGHSHVYWYRQLPEEGLKFMVYLQKENIIDESGMPKERFSAEFPKEGPSILRIQQVVRGDSAAYFCASSPSLAGTDTQYFGPGTRLTVL.

The chain has TRBV20-1 and TRBJ2-7; TRBD1 aligns across 7 bases. The CDR3 covers 15 residues. The V gene end was trimmed by 0 bases and the J gene end by 2 bases; junction bases not matched to a gene: 7. Germline V gene lookup returns CDR1 DFQATT and CDR2 SNEGSKA (reference sequence). As DNA, the CDR3 is TGCAGTGCTAGAGATCCGATGACAGGGACCTACGAGCAGTACTTC. This codes for CSARDPMTGTYEQYF.

This clonotype occurred a few times. The V call is TRBV7-8, the J call TRBJ2-5; TRBD1 agrees at 10 bases. CDR3 size: 14 residues. With 4 bases clipped from V and 6 bases from J, the junction kept 5 bases outside the gene matches. The germline V gene has CDR1 SGHVS and CDR2 FQNEAQ. In DNA, the CDR3 is TGTGCCAGCAGCTCGGGACAGGGGAGTAAGACCCAGTACTTC. Translating gives CASSSGQGSKTQYF.

This clonotype showed up many times. The rearrangement links TRBV7-6 to TRBJ2-3; maybe TRBD2 (5 bases). The CDR3 runs 14 residues. V was shortened by 5 bases and J by 2 bases, with 11 bases between the two germline ends. CDR1 and CDR2 (germline): SGHVS, FNYEAQ. DNA for the CDR3: TGTGCCAGCAGCCTCCGTGGACTCACAGATACGCAGTATTTT. The encoded protein is CASSLRGLTDTQYF.

This clonotype was recorded at least ten times. The V and J genes are TRBV29-1 and TRBJ2-7; 8 bases align to TRBD2. There are 13 residues in the CDR3. The V gene's germline CDR1 is SQVTM and CDR2 ANQGSEA. Trimming at V came to 8 bases and at J to 3 bases, leaving 9 bases not matched to a gene. In DNA form, the CDR3 reads TGCAGCATAAGCGGGACTAGTAGCTACGAGCAGTACTTC. Protein sequence: CSISGTSSYEQYF.

This clonotype was seen only a few times. The rearrangement uses TRBV28 and TRBJ1-3; D is unresolved. Germline V gene data show CDR1 as MDHEN and CDR2 as SYDVKM. The CDR3 runs to 16 residues. V was trimmed by 1 base and J by 0 bases, leaving 10 bases between them. CDR3 region: CASSLFRGGSGNTIYF. The CDR3, as DNA: TGTGCCAGCAGTTTATTCCGAGGAGGCTCTGGAAACACCATATATTTT.

This clonotype was seen repeatedly, ten times or more. The rearrangement joins TRBV6-6 to TRBJ2-7, with 7 bases identical to TRBD1. Germline-derived CDR1 and CDR2 are MNHNY and SVGAGI (reference sequence). The length of the CDR3 is 15 residues. Losses at the gene ends were 2 bases for V and 2 bases for J; bases not matched to a gene: 6. The CDR3, as DNA: TGTGCCAGCAGTTACCTCCAGACAGGGACCTACGAGCAGTACTTC. It encodes CASSYLQTGTYEQYF.

This clonotype was observed at least ten times. The chain carries TRBV20-1 and TRBJ1-6, with D maybe TRBD1 (5 bases). Germline CDR1 reads DFQATT; CDR2 reads SNEGSKA (reference sequence). The CDR3 has 14 residues. V gave up 6 bases and J gave up 3 bases, with 12 bases separating them. The DNA for the CDR3 is TGCAGTGCCAGGGTCAACATCTATAATTCACCCCTCCACTTT. As protein: CSARVNIYNSPLHF.

This clonotype has a handful of counts. The V gene is TRBV5-4, the J gene TRBJ2-6; D is unresolved. Germline CDR1 is SGHNT and CDR2 is YYREEE (reference sequence). The CDR3 extends over 15 amino acids. Between the trimmed V and J ends, which lost 1 base and 1 base, there was a span of 6 bases. This CDR3 reads CASSLLQSGANVLTF. The CDR3 bases are TGTGCCAGCAGCTTGCTACAATCTGGGGCCAACGTCCTGACTTTC.

V gene TRBV7-2 combines with J gene TRBJ2-7; 7 bases match TRBD2. There are 14 residues in the CDR3. V gave up 4 bases and J gave up 3 bases; unmatched junction bases: 6. Germline CDR1 reads SGHTA; CDR2 reads FQGNSA. As DNA, the CDR3 is TGTGCCAGCAGCTCCTTTGCGGGAGTCTACGAGCAGTACTTC. Protein product: CASSSFAGVYEQYF. The whole variable domain, filled in from reference TRBV7-2 and TRBJ2-7, reads GAGVSQSPSNKVTEKGKDVELRCDPISGHTALYWYRQSLGQGLEFLIYFQGNSAPDKSGLPSDRFSAERTGGSVSTLTIQRTQQEDSAVYLCASSSFAGVYEQYFGPGTRLTVT.

This clonotype came up many times. The gene calls are TRBV10-3 and TRBJ2-7, with 13 bases identical to TRBD2. The CDR3 is 15 residues long. CDR1 ENHRY and CDR2 SYGVKD come from the germline V gene. The V gene end was trimmed by 7 bases and the J gene end by 2 bases; junction bases not matched to a gene: 5. CDR3 residues: CAITDGLAGAYEQYF. CDR3 bases: TGTGCCATCACCGATGGACTAGCGGGAGCCTACGAGCAGTACTTC.

The sample holds many counts of this clonotype. V is TRBV7-6 and J is TRBJ2-1, with a possible D match to TRBD2 (6 bases). Germline CDR1 and CDR2: SGHVS and FNYEAQ. The CDR3 loop spans 17 amino acids. Between the trimmed V and J ends, which lost 5 bases and 3 bases, there was a span of 20 bases. The CDR3 DNA is TGTGCCAGCAGCCCTAGGAGGCGGGGAGAAGGCTACAATGAGCAGTTCTTC. As protein: CASSPRRRGEGYNEQFF.

This rearrangement joins TRBV7-9 to TRBJ2-1; D remains unclear. CDR3 length equals 13 residues. V was trimmed by 4 bases and J by 9 bases, leaving 13 bases between them. Looked up from germline, CDR1 is SEHNR and CDR2 is FQNEAQ (reference sequence). The CDR3 spells CASSYFTAAEQFF. CDR3 in DNA: TGTGCCAGCAGCTATTTTACTGCCGCTGAGCAGTTCTTC.

This chain links TRBV19 with TRBJ1-5, with a possible D match to TRBD1 (6 bases). Trimming cost V 2 bases and J 7 bases, with 18 bases left between them. Germline assignment: CDR1 LNHDA and CDR2 SQIVND (reference sequence). The CDR3 has 16 amino acids. CDR3 in amino acids: CASSIIVSQGDQPQHF. The CDR3 region has the DNA TGTGCCAGTAGTATAATTGTATCACAGGGAGACCAGCCCCAGCATTTT.

The chain employs TRBV20-1 and TRBJ2-3; no reliable D call. From germline, CDR1 is DFQATT and CDR2 SNEGSKA (reference sequence). Between the trimmed V and J ends, which lost 6 bases and 4 bases, there was a span of 8 bases. This CDR3 has 11 residues. The chain's CDR3 is CSAPRSDTQYF. The DNA for the CDR3 is TGCAGTGCCCCCCGGTCAGATACGCAGTATTTT.

This clonotype was seen ten or more times. The V and J genes are TRBV12-3 or TRBV12-4 and TRBJ2-3, with TRBD2 matching over 9 bases. This CDR3 region has 16 residues. J lost 0 bases, V lost 6 bases, and 7 bases had no gene match. This CDR3 is CASSLLAGSSTDTQYF. CDR3 DNA sequence: TGTGCCAGCAGCCTACTAGCGGGCTCTAGCACAGATACGCAGTATTTT.

In its sample, this clonotype was seen many times. The chain combines TRBV28 with TRBJ2-7; 7 nucleotides align to TRBD1. Germline trimming cut 5 bases from V and 0 bases from J; bases unmatched to any gene: 4. This CDR3 comprises 14 residues. Germline V gene sequence: CDR1 MDHEN, CDR2 SYDVKM. The CDR3 DNA is TGTGCCAGCAGTCCCGGGACAGCCTCCTACGAGCAGTACTTC. Translated: CASSPGTASYEQYF.

This clonotype was seen ten or more times. The V call is TRBV29-1, the J call TRBJ2-3; D is perhaps TRBD2 (5 bases). Germline V CDR1 and CDR2: SQVTM, ANQGSEA. The length of the CDR3 is 15 residues. The V end was cut by 4 bases, the J end by 0 bases, with 14 bases between. The CDR3 DNA sequence: TGCAGCGTTGGTCTAGCTAGGAGGAGCACAGATACGCAGTATTTT. Amino acid sequence: CSVGLARRSTDTQYF.

This clonotype counts as medium-sized. The CDR3 loop is CASSGQVEKLFF. The CDR3 nucleotides read TGTGCCAGCAGTGGCCAGGTGGAAAAACTGTTTTTT. This chain joins TRBV28 and TRBJ1-4, with D hard to call. Per the germline V gene, CDR1 is MDHEN and CDR2 is SYDVKM. V lost 5 bases and J lost 8, with 9 bases in between. CDR3 length: 12 amino acids.